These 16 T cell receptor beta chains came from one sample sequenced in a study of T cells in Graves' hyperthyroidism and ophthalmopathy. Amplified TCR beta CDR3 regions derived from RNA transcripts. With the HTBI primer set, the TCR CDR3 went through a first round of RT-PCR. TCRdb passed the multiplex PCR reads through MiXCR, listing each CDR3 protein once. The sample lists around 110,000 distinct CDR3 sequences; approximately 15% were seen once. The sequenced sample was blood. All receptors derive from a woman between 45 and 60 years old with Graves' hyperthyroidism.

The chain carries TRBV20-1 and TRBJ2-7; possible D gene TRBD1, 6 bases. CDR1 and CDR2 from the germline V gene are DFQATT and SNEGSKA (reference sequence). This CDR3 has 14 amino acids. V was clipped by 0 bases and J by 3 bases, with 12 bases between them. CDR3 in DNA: TGCAGTGCTAGAGATCTAGGGGGTATCTACGAGCAGTACGTC. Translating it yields CSARDLGGIYEQYV.

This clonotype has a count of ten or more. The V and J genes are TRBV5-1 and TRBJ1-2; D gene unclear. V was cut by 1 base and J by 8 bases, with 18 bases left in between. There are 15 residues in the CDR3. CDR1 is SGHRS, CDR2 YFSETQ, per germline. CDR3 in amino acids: CASSLNTIGSTGYTF. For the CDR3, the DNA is TGCGCCAGCAGCTTGAACACGATCGGCTCTACGGGCTACACCTTC.

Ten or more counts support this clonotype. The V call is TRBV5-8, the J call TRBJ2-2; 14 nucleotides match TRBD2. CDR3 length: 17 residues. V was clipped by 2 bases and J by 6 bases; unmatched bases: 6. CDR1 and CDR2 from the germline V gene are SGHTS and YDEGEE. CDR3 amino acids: CASSFGTSGSIAGELFF. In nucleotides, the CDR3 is TGTGCCAGCAGCTTCGGGACTAGCGGGAGTATTGCCGGGGAGCTGTTTTTT.

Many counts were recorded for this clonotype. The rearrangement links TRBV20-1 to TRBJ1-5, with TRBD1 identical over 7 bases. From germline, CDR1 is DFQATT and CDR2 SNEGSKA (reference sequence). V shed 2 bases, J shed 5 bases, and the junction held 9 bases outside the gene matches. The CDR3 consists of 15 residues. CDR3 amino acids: CSARSPGQTYQPQHF. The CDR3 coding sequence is TGCAGTGCTAGATCGCCGGGACAGACCTATCAGCCCCAGCATTTT.

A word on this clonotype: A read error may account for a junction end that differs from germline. The CDR3 DNA reads TGTGCCAGCAGTTTACTCGGGGCGAACGCCGGGGAGCTGTTTTTT. This gives the protein CASSLLGANAGELFF. The J gene is TRBJ2-2, the V gene TRBV12-3 or TRBV12-4; D tentatively reads TRBD1 or TRBD2 (5 bases each). The CDR3 length is 15 residues.

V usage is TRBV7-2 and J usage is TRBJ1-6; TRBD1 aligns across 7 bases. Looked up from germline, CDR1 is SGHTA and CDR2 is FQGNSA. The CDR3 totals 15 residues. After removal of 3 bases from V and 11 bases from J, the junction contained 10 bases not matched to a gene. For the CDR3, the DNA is TGTGCCAGCAGCTTCGGACCGGGACAGAATCCACCCCTCCACTTT. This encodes CASSFGPGQNPPLHF.

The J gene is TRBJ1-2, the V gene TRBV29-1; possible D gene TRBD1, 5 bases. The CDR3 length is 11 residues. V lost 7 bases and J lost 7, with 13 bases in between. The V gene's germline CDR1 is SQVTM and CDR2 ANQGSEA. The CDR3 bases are TGCAGCGCCCAGGGACTCTTTGGCTACACCTTC. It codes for CSAQGLFGYTF.

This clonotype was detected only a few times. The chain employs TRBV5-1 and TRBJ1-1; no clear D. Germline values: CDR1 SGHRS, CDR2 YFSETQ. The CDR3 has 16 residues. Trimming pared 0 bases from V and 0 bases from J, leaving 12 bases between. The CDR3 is CASSLGGSLVNTEAFF. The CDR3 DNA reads TGCGCCAGCAGCTTGGGAGGGTCCTTAGTGAACACTGAAGCTTTCTTT.

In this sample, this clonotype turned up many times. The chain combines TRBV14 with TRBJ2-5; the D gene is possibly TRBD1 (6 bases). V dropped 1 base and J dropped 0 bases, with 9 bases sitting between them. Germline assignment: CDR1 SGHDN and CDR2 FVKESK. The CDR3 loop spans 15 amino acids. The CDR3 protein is CASSQGQGYQETQYF. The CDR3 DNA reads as TGTGCCAGCAGCCAAGGCCAGGGGTACCAAGAGACCCAGTACTTC.

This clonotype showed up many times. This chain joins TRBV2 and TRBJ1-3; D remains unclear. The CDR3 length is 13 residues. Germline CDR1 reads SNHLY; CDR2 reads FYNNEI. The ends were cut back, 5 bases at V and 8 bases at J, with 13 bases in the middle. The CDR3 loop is CASSRHLADTIYF. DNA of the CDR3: TGTGCCAGCAGTCGACATCTTGCTGACACCATATATTTT. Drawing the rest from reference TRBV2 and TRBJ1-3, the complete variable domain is EPEVTQTPSHQVTQMGQEVILRCVPISNHLYFYWYRQILGQKVEFLVSFYNNEISEKSEIFDDQFSVERPDGSNFTLKIRSTKLEDSAMYFCASSRHLADTIYFGEGSWLTVV.

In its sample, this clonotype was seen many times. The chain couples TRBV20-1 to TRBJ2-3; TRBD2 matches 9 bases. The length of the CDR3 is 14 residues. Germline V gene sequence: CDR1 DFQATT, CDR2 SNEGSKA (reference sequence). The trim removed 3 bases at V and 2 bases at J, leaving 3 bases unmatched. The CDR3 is CSARTSGYTDTQYF. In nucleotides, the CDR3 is TGCAGTGCTAGGACTAGCGGATACACAGATACGCAGTATTTT.

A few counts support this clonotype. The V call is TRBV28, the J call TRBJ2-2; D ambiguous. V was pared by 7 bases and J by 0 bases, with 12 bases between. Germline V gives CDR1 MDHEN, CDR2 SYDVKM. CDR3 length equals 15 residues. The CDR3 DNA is TGTGCCAGCATAGGGAAAGTTTCGAACACCGGGGAGCTGTTTTTT. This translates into CASIGKVSNTGELFF.

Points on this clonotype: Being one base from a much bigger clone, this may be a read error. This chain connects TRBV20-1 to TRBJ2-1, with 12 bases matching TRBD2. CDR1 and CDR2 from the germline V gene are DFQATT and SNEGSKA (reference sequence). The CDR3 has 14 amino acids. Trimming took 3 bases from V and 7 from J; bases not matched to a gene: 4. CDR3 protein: CSARATSGGNEQFF. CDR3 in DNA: TGCAGTGCTAGGGCGACTAGCGGGGGAAATGAGCAGTTCTTC.

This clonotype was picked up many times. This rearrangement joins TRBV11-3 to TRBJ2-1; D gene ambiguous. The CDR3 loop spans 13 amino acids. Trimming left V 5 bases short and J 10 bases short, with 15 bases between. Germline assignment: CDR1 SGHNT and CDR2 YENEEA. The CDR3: CASSPAPLGEQFF. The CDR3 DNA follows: TGTGCCAGCAGCCCGGCCCCTCTCGGGGAGCAGTTCTTC. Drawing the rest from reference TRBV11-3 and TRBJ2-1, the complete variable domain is EAGVVQSPRYKIIEKKQPVAFWCNPISGHNTLYWYLQNLGQGPELLIRYENEEAVDDSQLPKDRFSAERLKGVDSTLKIQPAELGDSAVYLCASSPAPLGEQFFGPGTRLTVL.

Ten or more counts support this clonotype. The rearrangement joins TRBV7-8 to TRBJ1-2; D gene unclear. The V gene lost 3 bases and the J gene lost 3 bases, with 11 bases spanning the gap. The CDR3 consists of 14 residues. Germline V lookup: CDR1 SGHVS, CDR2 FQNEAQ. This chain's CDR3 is CASSLRADHYGYTF. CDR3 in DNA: TGTGCCAGCAGCTTGCGGGCAGATCACTATGGCTACACCTTC.

In nucleotides, the CDR3 is TGTGCCAGCAGTTTAAAGGGATACGAGCAGTACTTC. This translates into CASSLKGYEQYF. This chain uses TRBV28 with TRBJ2-7, with D unresolved. V was cut by 2 bases and J by 4 bases, with 6 bases left in between. The CDR3 consists of 12 residues. CDR1 MDHEN and CDR2 SYDVKM come from the germline V gene.